This T cell receptor beta chain was captured by sequencing in a study of blood T cell repertoires in COVID-19. The assay was immunoSEQ multiplex PCR, and TCRdb's table has in-frame clones only and misses some. The sample carries 35,000 to 50,000 clones, around 82% recorded once. This CDR3 is built from 12 residues. CDR1 and CDR2 from the germline V gene are MDHEN and SYDVKM. With V trimmed by 4 bases and J by 8 bases, 4 bases remained unmatched. This TCR was sampled from an older woman with acute or convalescent COVID-19. The source material was peripheral blood. V usage is TRBV28 and J usage is TRBJ1-2; 7 bases align to TRBD1. The CDR3 region is CASSSQGIGYTF. CDR3 bases: TGTGCCAGCAGTTCACAGGGGATAGGCTACACCTTC.